This T cell receptor (beta chain) is drawn from a study of T cell responses to AZD1222 COVID-19 vaccine. This CDR3 is built from 14 residues. The V end lost 4 bases, the J end lost 2 bases, and 9 bases lay between the germline ends. The germline CDR1 and CDR2 sequences are LNHDA and SQIVND (reference sequence). The method was immunoSEQ multiplex PCR; TCRdb's version includes in-frame clones alone and lacks a portion of them. The sample shows under 200,000 clones, about 90% of them seen only once. The receptor comes from an adult who received the AZD1222 COVID-19 vaccine. The sample consisted of peripheral blood, taken 28 days after the second AZD1222 dose. J is TRBJ1-5 and V is TRBV19, with a tentative D call TRBD1 (5 bases). CDR3 bases: TGTGCCAGTAGTAGGGACCAAGGCAATCAGCCCCAGCATTTT. As protein: CASSRDQGNQPQHF.